This T cell receptor beta chain was observed in a study of CXCR3-negative and CXCR3-positive naive CD8 T cells. Notes on the study in general: From TRB CDR3 properties, TCR strength was inferred; surface CD5 did not differ between naive subsets. Against CXCR3-negative naive cells, CXCR3-positive naive cells showed more hydrophobic TRB CDR3s. Freshly isolated PBMCs were used in most assays, given partial CXCR3 loss after freezing.

Naive cells were sorted as CD45RO-, CCR7+, CD27+ and CD95-. The CDR3 loop spans 15 amino acids. This clonotype is deemed medium-sized by its frequency. What it binds is unknown. All TRB cDNA libraries came from 5' RACE performed with UMI labels. TCRdb re-called the 5' RACE reads and shows each CDR3 protein once, DNA omitted. Recorded for this sample: under 8,000 distinct CDR3 sequences. This receptor was obtained from a human donor in good health. Some clones in this sample may be carry-over from other donors' samples. Sequences were obtained from naive CXCR3+ CD8+ T cells from blood. The sample's subset: CD45RO-CCR7+CD27+CD95- naive CD8+ T cells expressing CXCR3 (TNR3+). The chain joins TRBV21-1 to TRBJ2-7. TRBV21-1 has pseudogene status. CDR3 sequence reads: CASSPKSRASYEQYF.